The 19 T cell receptor beta chains below all came from one sample that was sequenced in a study of T cell responses to AZD1222 COVID-19 vaccine. Some clones are missing from TCRdb's copy, which holds only in-frame ones; the method was immunoSEQ multiplex PCR. The sample yields roughly 140,000 clones, 90% to 95% seen once. Sequenced here: peripheral blood, sampled on day 0 of MenACWY control vaccination. The receptor source for this set is an adult in good health.

V gene TRBV7-9 combines with J gene TRBJ2-1; D is undetermined. The germline gives CDR1 SEHNR, CDR2 FQNEAQ (reference sequence). Trimming pared 1 base from V and 6 bases from J, leaving 16 bases between. The CDR3 has 16 amino acids. The CDR3 coding sequence is TGTGCCAGCAGCTTAGTAGGTCAGGCCTTCGGCAATGAGCAGTTCTTC. It translates to CASSLVGQAFGNEQFF. The full variable domain, rest sourced from reference TRBV7-9 and TRBJ2-1, is DTGVSQNPRHKITKRGQNVTFRCDPISEHNRLYWYRQTLGQGPEFLTYFQNEAQLEKSRLLSDRFSAERPKGSFSTLEIQRTEQGDSAMYLCASSLVGQAFGNEQFFGPGTRLTVL.

The V gene is TRBV6-5, the J gene TRBJ1-2, with 7 bases fitting TRBD1. V was clipped by 2 bases and J by 6 bases; unmatched bases: 12. The V gene's germline CDR1 is MNHEY and CDR2 SVGAGI. The CDR3 is 16 amino acids. In DNA form, the CDR3 reads TGTGCCAGCAGTTACGGGGGCCCACAGGGGTCAAATGGCTACACCTTC. As protein: CASSYGGPQGSNGYTF.

The rearrangement links TRBV7-9 to TRBJ1-3; D remains ambiguous. This CDR3 has 16 residues. Trimming took 2 bases from V and 0 from J, leaving 11 bases between them. Germline V gene lookup returns CDR1 SEHNR and CDR2 FQNEAQ (reference sequence). The CDR3 nucleotides read TGTGCCAGCAGCTTATTCACCGGGAACTCTGGAAACACCATATATTTT. Protein: CASSLFTGNSGNTIYF.

This clone was found once. This rearrangement joins TRBV5-1 to TRBJ1-4; 8 bases agree with TRBD1. Germline loops: CDR1 SGHRS, CDR2 YFSETQ. CDR3 length: 15 amino acids. With V trimmed by 5 bases and J by 0 bases, 3 bases remained unmatched. The CDR3 spells CASRAGGTTNEKLFF. Written as DNA, the CDR3 is TGCGCCAGCAGGGCAGGGGGCACAACTAATGAAAAACTGTTTTTT. Variable domain in full (rest from reference TRBV5-1 and TRBJ1-4): KAGVTQTPRYLIKTRGQQVTLSCSPISGHRSVSWYQQTPGQGLQFLFEYFSETQRNKGNFPGRFSGRQFSNSRSEMNVSTLELGDSALYLCASRAGGTTNEKLFFGSGTQLSVL.

This chain connects TRBV9 to TRBJ1-5; D unclear. CDR1 and CDR2 from the germline V gene are SGDLS and YYNGEE. CDR3 length equals 13 residues. Trimming removed 6 bases from V and 2 bases from J, with 9 bases in between. CDR3 loop: CASNTDGNQPQHF. The DNA for the CDR3 is TGTGCCAGCAACACGGATGGCAATCAGCCCCAGCATTTT. The full variable domain, in which reference TRBV9 and TRBJ1-5 provide the parts outside the CDR3, is DSGVTQTPKHLITATGQRVTLRCSPRSGDLSVYWYQQSLDQGLQFLIQYYNGEERAKGNILERFSAQQFPDLHSELNLSSLELGDSALYFCASNTDGNQPQHFGDGTRLSIL.

The gene calls are TRBV30 and TRBJ2-3; no firm D call. Germline V gene lookup returns CDR1 GTSNPN and CDR2 SVGIG (reference sequence). Trimming shortened V by 3 bases and J by 2 bases, and 9 bases separated the two germline ends. There are 13 residues in the CDR3. The CDR3 loop reads CAWSALSTDTQYF. The CDR3, as DNA: TGTGCCTGGAGCGCTCTTTCCACAGATACGCAGTATTTT.

The chain carries TRBV2 and TRBJ1-1; 9 bases match TRBD1. The CDR3 loop spans 14 amino acids. J lost 5 bases, V lost 5 bases, and 6 bases had no gene match. CDR1 and CDR2 from the germline V gene are SNHLY and FYNNEI. CDR3 nucleotides: TGTGCCAGCAGTCTACAGGGGGCGACAACTGAAGCTTTCTTT. Translated, it gives CASSLQGATTEAFF.

This chain uses TRBV6-5 with TRBJ2-1; D is uncertain. The CDR3 is 11 amino acids. Germline V gene data show CDR1 as MNHEY and CDR2 as SVGAGI. The V end was cut by 8 bases, the J end by 2 bases, with 4 bases between. CDR3 in DNA: TGTGCCAGCGACACCTACAATGAGCAGTTCTTC. Its protein is CASDTYNEQFF.

About this clone: A junction end diverges from the germline sequence, so it may reflect a read error. The chain employs TRBV5-4 and TRBJ2-7; 14 bases line up with TRBD2. CDR1 is SGHNT and CDR2 is YYREEE in the germline V gene (reference sequence). There are 13 residues in the CDR3. This CDR3 is CASSLDGTSGRAF. CDR3 nucleotide sequence: TGTGCCAGCAGCTTGGATGGGACTAGCGGGAGAGCGTTC.

This chain uses TRBV4-2 with TRBJ1-5; D uncertain. This CDR3 region has 13 residues. From germline, CDR1 is LGHNA and CDR2 YNFKEQ. Trimming cost V 0 bases and J 6 bases, with 6 bases left between them. The CDR3 protein is CASSQDHGQPQHF. The DNA of the CDR3 is TGTGCCAGCAGCCAAGATCATGGTCAGCCCCAGCATTTT.

The chain joins TRBV10-2 to TRBJ1-1, with D perhaps TRBD1 (5 bases). V was trimmed by 7 bases and J by 1 base, leaving 10 bases between them. Germline CDR1 WSHSY, CDR2 SAAADI. The CDR3 has 13 residues. CDR3 residues: CASTVQGNTEAFF. The CDR3 nucleotides read TGCGCCAGCACAGTCCAGGGGAACACTGAAGCTTTCTTT.

This chain joins TRBV7-6 and TRBJ2-3; tentatively, D is TRBD2 (6 bases). CDR1 is SGHVS, CDR2 FNYEAQ, per germline. V shed 4 bases and J shed 2 bases, with 16 bases lying between them. This CDR3 comprises 16 residues. Here the CDR3 DNA reads TGTGCCAGCAGCTCTAGGGACTTTATCTCCACAGATACGCAGTATTTT. Translation: CASSSRDFISTDTQYF.

The chain employs TRBV18 and TRBJ2-2, with D perhaps assigned TRBD1 or TRBD2 (5 bases each). CDR3 length: 15 residues. V was clipped by 3 bases and J by 7 bases, with 15 bases between them. Germline V gene data show CDR1 as KGHSH and CDR2 as LQKENI. The CDR3 DNA follows: TGTGCCAGCTCACCCCCCGGGACCCATCACGGGGAGCTGTTTTTT. This encodes CASSPPGTHHGELFF.

The CDR3 is CASSSYGTEHTGELFF. CDR3 bases: TGTGCCAGCAGCTCCTACGGGACAGAACACACCGGGGAGCTGTTTTTT. The chain recombines TRBV7-9 with TRBJ2-2; 7 positions agree with TRBD1. Trimming cost V 4 bases and J 3 bases; bases outside gene matches: 8. Per germline, CDR1 SEHNR and CDR2 FQNEAQ (reference sequence). The CDR3 is 16 amino acids.

The chain employs TRBV6-5 and TRBJ2-5; D possibly matches TRBD1 or TRBD2 (5 bases each). This CDR3 is built from 11 residues. V lost 4 bases and J lost 5, with 5 bases in between. CDR1 is MNHEY and CDR2 is SVGAGI in the germline V gene. The CDR3 spells CASSWGETQYF. Here the CDR3 DNA reads TGTGCCAGCAGTTGGGGGGAGACCCAGTACTTC.

The V gene is TRBV2, the J gene TRBJ1-5; 10 bases map to TRBD1. Trimming cost V 6 bases and J 5 bases; bases outside gene matches: 4. Germline V gene sequence: CDR1 SNHLY, CDR2 FYNNEI. This CDR3 region has 14 residues. The CDR3 is CASRTDRGHQPQHF. The CDR3 region has the DNA TGTGCCAGCAGAACAGACAGGGGGCATCAGCCCCAGCATTTT.

V and J are TRBV5-8 and TRBJ2-2; D may be TRBD1 (5 bases). Trimming took 4 bases from V and 7 from J, leaving 20 bases between them. Germline V CDR1 and CDR2: SGHTS, YDEGEE. This CDR3 is 16 amino acids long. The CDR3 sequence: CASSPTGGDSGGELFF. For the CDR3, the DNA is TGTGCCAGCAGCCCGACGGGCGGAGACAGTGGCGGGGAGCTGTTTTTT.

The genes are TRBV6-1 and TRBJ1-2; TRBD1 might be the D (6 bases). CDR1 and CDR2 from the germline V gene are MNHNS and SASEGT. The ends were cut back, 2 bases at V and 5 bases at J, with 9 bases in the middle. CDR3 length: 13 residues. The CDR3 sequence: CASSETGRYGYTF. The CDR3 DNA is TGTGCCAGCAGTGAAACAGGGAGGTATGGCTACACCTTC.

This chain joins TRBV28 and TRBJ1-1; the D gene is possibly TRBD1 (6 bases). CDR1 is MDHEN and CDR2 is SYDVKM in the germline V gene. Trimming left V 5 bases short and J 4 bases short, with 8 bases between. This CDR3 comprises 12 residues. CDR3 sequence (DNA): TGTGCCAGCAGTAAGGGGGGCACTGAAGCTTTCTTT. This codes for CASSKGGTEAFF.